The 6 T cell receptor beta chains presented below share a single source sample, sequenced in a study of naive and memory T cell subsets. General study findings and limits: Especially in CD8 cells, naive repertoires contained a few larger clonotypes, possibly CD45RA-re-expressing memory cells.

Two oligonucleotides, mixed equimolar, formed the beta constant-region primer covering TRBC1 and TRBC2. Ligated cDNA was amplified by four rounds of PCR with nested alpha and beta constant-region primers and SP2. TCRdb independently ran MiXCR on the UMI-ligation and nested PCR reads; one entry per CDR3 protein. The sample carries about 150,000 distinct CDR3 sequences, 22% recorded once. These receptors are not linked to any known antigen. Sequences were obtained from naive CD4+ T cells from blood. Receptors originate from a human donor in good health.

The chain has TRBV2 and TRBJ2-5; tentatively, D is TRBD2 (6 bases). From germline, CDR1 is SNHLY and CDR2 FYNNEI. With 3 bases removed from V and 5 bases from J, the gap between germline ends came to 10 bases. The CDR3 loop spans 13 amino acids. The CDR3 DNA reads TGTGCCAGCAGTGAGGGGGGAATGGAGACCCAGTACTTC. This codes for CASSEGGMETQYF.

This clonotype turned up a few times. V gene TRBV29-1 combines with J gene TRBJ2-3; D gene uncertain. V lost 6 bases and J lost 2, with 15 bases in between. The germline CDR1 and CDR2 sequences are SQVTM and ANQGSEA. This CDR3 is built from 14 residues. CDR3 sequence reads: CSVPSKPHTDTQYF. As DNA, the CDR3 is TGCAGCGTCCCCTCAAAACCCCACACAGATACGCAGTATTTT.

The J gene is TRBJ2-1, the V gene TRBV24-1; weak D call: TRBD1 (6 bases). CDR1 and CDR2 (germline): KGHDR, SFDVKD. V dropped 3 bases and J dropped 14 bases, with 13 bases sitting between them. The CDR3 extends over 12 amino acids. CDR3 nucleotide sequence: TGTGCCACCAGTGATGCAACAGGGAAGGAGTTCTTC. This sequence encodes CATSDATGKEFF.

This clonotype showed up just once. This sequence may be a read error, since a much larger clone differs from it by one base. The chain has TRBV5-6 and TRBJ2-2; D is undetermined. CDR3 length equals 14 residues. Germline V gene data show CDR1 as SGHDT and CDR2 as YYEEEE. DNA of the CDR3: TGTGTCAGCAGCTTACATCCTAACACCGGGGAGCTGTTTTTT. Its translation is CVSSLHPNTGELFF.

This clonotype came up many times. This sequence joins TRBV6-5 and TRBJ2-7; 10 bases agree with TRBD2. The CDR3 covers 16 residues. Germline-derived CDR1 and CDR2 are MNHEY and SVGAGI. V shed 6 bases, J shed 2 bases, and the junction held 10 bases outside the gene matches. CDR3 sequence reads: CASRGTSATHPYEQYF. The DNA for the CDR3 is TGTGCCAGCAGAGGGACTAGCGCCACCCATCCCTACGAGCAGTACTTC.

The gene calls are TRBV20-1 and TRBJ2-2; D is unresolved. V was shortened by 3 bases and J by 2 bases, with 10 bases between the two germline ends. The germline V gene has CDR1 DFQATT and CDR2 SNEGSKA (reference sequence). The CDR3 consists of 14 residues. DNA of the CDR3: TGCAGTGCTAGGTCCTTCATTAACACCGGGGAGCTGTTTTTT. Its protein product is CSARSFINTGELFF.